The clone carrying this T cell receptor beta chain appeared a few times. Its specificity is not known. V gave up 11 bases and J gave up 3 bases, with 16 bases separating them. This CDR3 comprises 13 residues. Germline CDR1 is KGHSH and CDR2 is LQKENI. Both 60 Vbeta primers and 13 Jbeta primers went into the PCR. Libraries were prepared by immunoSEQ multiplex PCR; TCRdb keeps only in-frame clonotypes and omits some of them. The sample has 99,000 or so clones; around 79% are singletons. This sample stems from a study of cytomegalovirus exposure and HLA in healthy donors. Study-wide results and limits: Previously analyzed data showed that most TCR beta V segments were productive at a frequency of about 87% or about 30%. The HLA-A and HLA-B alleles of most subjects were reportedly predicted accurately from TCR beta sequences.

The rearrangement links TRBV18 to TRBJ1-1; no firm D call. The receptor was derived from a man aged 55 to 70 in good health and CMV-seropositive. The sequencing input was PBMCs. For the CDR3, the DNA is TGTGCCGCCCGTCGCGGGGAAGACACTGAAGCTTTCTTT. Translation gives CAARRGEDTEAFF.